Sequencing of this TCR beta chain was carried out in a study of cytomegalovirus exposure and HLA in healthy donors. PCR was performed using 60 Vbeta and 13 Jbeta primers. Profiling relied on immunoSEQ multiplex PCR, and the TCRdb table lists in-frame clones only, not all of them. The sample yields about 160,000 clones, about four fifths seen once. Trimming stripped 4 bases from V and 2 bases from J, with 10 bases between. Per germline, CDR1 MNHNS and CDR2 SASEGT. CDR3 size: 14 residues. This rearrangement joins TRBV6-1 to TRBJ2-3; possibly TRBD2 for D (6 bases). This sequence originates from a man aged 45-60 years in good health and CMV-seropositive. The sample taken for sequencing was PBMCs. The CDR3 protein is CASSAGVATDTQYF. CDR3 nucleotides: TGTGCCAGCAGTGCGGGAGTGGCCACAGATACGCAGTATTTT.